These 20 T cell receptor beta chains came from one sample sequenced in a study of T cell repertoires in cytomegalovirus infection. TCRdb re-called the reads through MiXCR, storing one row per CDR3 protein. The sample shows around 170,000 distinct CDR3 sequences, roughly a sixth of them seen only once. What was sequenced was CD8+ T cells from PBMCs. All receptors derive from a human donor in good health (CMV status not recorded). Some clones in this sample may be carry-over from other donors' samples.

This clonotype has just a few counts. The V and J genes are TRBV7-6 and TRBJ2-1; D is uncertain. V shed 9 bases and J shed 6 bases, with 18 bases lying between them. CDR1 is SGHVS, CDR2 FNYEAQ, per germline. This CDR3 region has 14 residues. DNA of the CDR3: TGTGCCAGTACAACGGAGCAAGGGTCCAATGAGCAGTTCTTC. Its protein is CASTTEQGSNEQFF.

J is TRBJ2-5 and V is TRBV4-3; D gene unclear. The ends were cut back, 0 bases at V and 5 bases at J, with 10 bases in the middle. Germline assignment: CDR1 LGHNA and CDR2 YSLEER. The CDR3 is 14 amino acids. The CDR3 DNA reads as TGCGCCAGCAGCCAAGAATTCGTCTCGGAGACCCAGTACTTC. The encoded protein is CASSQEFVSETQYF.

The chain recombines TRBV20-1 with TRBJ1-2; possible D gene TRBD1, 6 bases. The CDR3 has 14 amino acids. Germline V gives CDR1 DFQATT, CDR2 SNEGSKA (reference sequence). The V end was cut by 1 base, the J end by 3 bases, with 12 bases between. In nucleotides, the CDR3 is TGCAGTGCTAGAGTTATCAGGGGATACTATGGCTACACCTTC. This encodes CSARVIRGYYGYTF.

The V call is TRBV28, the J call TRBJ2-7, with unresolved D. V lost 2 bases to trimming and J lost 2 bases, with 7 bases between them. CDR1 and CDR2 (germline): MDHEN, SYDVKM. The CDR3 consists of 13 residues. The CDR3 loop reads CASSLHSAYEQYF. The CDR3 nucleotides read TGTGCCAGCAGTTTACACAGTGCCTACGAGCAGTACTTC.

This chain links TRBV7-9 with TRBJ2-5; 13 bases are shared with TRBD2. CDR3 length: 20 residues. V lost 5 bases, J lost 5 bases, and 20 bases stayed unmatched. Looked up from germline, CDR1 is SEHNR and CDR2 is FQNEAQ (reference sequence). The CDR3 is CASSGSRSPGLAGSGETQYF. As DNA, the CDR3 is TGTGCCAGCAGCGGTTCGCGTTCACCGGGACTAGCGGGGTCGGGGGAGACCCAGTACTTC.

This clonotype occurred a few times. V is TRBV6-1 and J is TRBJ1-1; D is unclear. Per the germline V gene, CDR1 is MNHNS and CDR2 is SASEGT. Between the trimmed V and J ends, which lost 10 bases and 1 base, there was a span of 13 bases. This CDR3 is built from 13 residues. The CDR3 spells CATAGSKNTEAFF. CDR3 nucleotides: TGTGCCACCGCCGGGTCAAAGAACACTGAAGCTTTCTTT.

V gene TRBV28 combines with J gene TRBJ2-7; 9 bases are a match to TRBD1. The CDR3 contains 14 residues. With V trimmed by 3 bases and J by 4 bases, 4 bases remained unmatched. The germline gives CDR1 MDHEN, CDR2 SYDVKM. This CDR3 reads CASSFGTGRYEQYF. The CDR3 coding sequence is TGTGCCAGCAGTTTTGGGACAGGGAGGTACGAGCAGTACTTC.

This chain uses TRBV7-8 with TRBJ2-3; D perhaps matches TRBD1 (6 bases). The CDR3 has 14 amino acids. CDR1 SGHVS and CDR2 FQNEAQ come from the germline V gene. Trimming took off 5 bases at V and 2 bases at J, with 11 bases between the two ends. CDR3 in amino acids: CASSLLGATDTQYF. The CDR3 DNA follows: TGTGCCAGCAGCCTTCTGGGGGCCACAGATACGCAGTATTTT.

In its sample, this clonotype was seen many times. The rearrangement links TRBV6-2 or TRBV6-3 to TRBJ2-1; D gene uncertain. Germline V CDR1 and CDR2: MNHEY, SVGEGT. CDR3 length equals 12 residues. The germline V and J ends were trimmed by 9 bases and 7 bases, with 13 bases remaining between them. The CDR3 loop is CASSPGRNEQFF. CDR3 DNA: TGTGCCAGTAGTCCGGGCAGGAATGAGCAGTTCTTC.

This clonotype was seen a few times. V gene TRBV7-2 combines with J gene TRBJ2-7; D remains ambiguous. Looked up from germline, CDR1 is SGHTA and CDR2 is FQGNSA. Trimming took 0 bases from V and 2 from J, leaving 5 bases between them. CDR3 length: 13 residues. The CDR3 region is CASSLAKTYEQYF. CDR3 in DNA: TGTGCCAGCAGCTTAGCCAAGACCTACGAGCAGTACTTC.

The rearrangement uses TRBV7-8 and TRBJ1-1, with TRBD1 matching 9 bases. Germline values: CDR1 SGHVS, CDR2 FQNEAQ. The CDR3 runs 18 residues. J lost 0 bases, V lost 1 base, and 9 bases had no gene match. This CDR3 is CASSLDSGTGILNTEAFF. As DNA, the CDR3 is TGTGCCAGCAGCTTAGATTCCGGGACAGGGATCCTGAACACTGAAGCTTTCTTT.

This clonotype was observed many times. The rearrangement joins TRBV28 to TRBJ2-1, with 8 bases fitting TRBD2. The CDR3 consists of 17 residues. The V gene's germline CDR1 is MDHEN and CDR2 SYDVKM. J gave up 3 bases and V 2 bases, and 9 bases lay outside the gene matches. CDR3 sequence reads: CASSLIGSGANYNEQFF. DNA of the CDR3: TGTGCCAGCAGTTTAATAGGTAGCGGGGCCAACTACAATGAGCAGTTCTTC.

This clonotype was observed a handful of times. Here the CDR3 DNA reads TGTGCCAGCAGCGATACCCCCCAGAGTGAGCAGTTCTTC. Translation: CASSDTPQSEQFF. The chain recombines TRBV9 with TRBJ2-1; D remains unclear. Germline V gene sequence: CDR1 SGDLS, CDR2 YYNGEE. There are 13 residues in the CDR3. Trimming took off 3 bases at V and 9 bases at J, with 13 bases between the two ends.

In this sample, this clonotype turned up a few times. The chain uses TRBV7-3 and TRBJ2-7; D ambiguous. Trimming took 4 bases from V and 1 from J, leaving 14 bases between them. The CDR3 loop spans 15 amino acids. Germline V gene data show CDR1 as SGHTA and CDR2 as FQGTGA. As DNA, the CDR3 is TGTGCCAGCAGCTGGGGTGACGACGGTTCCTACGAGCAGTACTTC. Translated, it gives CASSWGDDGSYEQYF.

This clonotype has only a few counts. The J gene is TRBJ1-4, the V gene TRBV7-2; 7 bases are shared with TRBD1. The CDR3 runs 17 residues. CDR1 and CDR2 (germline): SGHTA, FQGNSA. After removal of 5 bases from V and 0 bases from J, the junction contained 9 bases not matched to a gene. CDR3 amino acids: CASSTSYRGATNEKLFF. CDR3 nucleotides: TGTGCCAGCAGCACCTCCTACAGGGGTGCAACTAATGAAAAACTGTTTTTT.

The J gene is TRBJ1-4, the V gene TRBV28, with D hard to call. The germline CDR1 and CDR2 sequences are MDHEN and SYDVKM. V lost 2 bases and J 3 bases, leaving 16 bases between the germline ends. CDR3 length: 17 residues. CDR3 nucleotide sequence: TGTGCCAGCAGTTTACTCGGGTGGGTGGCAGCTAATGAAAAACTGTTTTTT. Protein: CASSLLGWVAANEKLFF.

The chain carries TRBV29-1 and TRBJ2-7; TRBD1 aligns across 11 bases. The junction had 3 bases not matched to a gene; V was cut back by 1 base and J by 4 bases. The CDR3 runs to 14 residues. Germline loops: CDR1 SQVTM, CDR2 ANQGSEA. Here the CDR3 DNA reads TGCAGCGTTGAAGGGGACAGGGGGAAATACGAGCAGTACTTC. Translated: CSVEGDRGKYEQYF.

This chain connects TRBV7-8 to TRBJ2-2; possibly TRBD2 for D (6 bases). CDR1 is SGHVS, CDR2 FQNEAQ, per germline. Trimming cost V 2 bases and J 5 bases, with 12 bases left between them. There are 15 residues in the CDR3. CDR3 nucleotides: TGTGCCAGCAGCTTATTCAGAGGGACTACCGGGGAGCTGTTTTTT. Its translation is CASSLFRGTTGELFF.

The chain carries TRBV11-2 and TRBJ2-1; D could derive from TRBD1 or TRBD2 (6 bases each). Trimming cost V 5 bases and J 13 bases, with 12 bases left between them. Germline V CDR1 and CDR2: SGHAT, FQNNGV. The CDR3 has 11 amino acids. The CDR3 nucleotides are TGTGCCAGCAGCCCAGCCGGGGGCCAGTTCTTC. It codes for CASSPAGGQFF.

This clonotype turned up a few times. V usage is TRBV12-5 and J usage is TRBJ1-1; D is undetermined. Germline V gene lookup returns CDR1 LGHNT and CDR2 FRNRAP. The CDR3 has 13 amino acids. The germline V and J ends were trimmed by 7 bases and 7 bases, with 16 bases remaining between them. CDR3 DNA: TGTGCTAGTGCCCTGGGCAGTCCCCTTGAAGCTTTCTTT. It yields the protein CASALGSPLEAFF.